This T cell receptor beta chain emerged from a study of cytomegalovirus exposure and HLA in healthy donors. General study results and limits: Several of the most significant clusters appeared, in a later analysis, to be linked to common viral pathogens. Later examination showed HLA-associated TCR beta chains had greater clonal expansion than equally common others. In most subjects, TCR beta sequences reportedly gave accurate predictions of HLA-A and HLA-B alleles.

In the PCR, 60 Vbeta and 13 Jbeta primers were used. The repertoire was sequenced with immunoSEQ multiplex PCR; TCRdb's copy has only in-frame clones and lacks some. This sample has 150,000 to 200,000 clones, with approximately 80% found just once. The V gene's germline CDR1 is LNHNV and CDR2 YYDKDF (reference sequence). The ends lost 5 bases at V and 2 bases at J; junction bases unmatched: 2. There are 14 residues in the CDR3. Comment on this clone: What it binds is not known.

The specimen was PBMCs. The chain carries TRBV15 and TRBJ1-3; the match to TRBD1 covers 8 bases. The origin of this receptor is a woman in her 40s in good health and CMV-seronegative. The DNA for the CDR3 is TGTGCCACCAGCCCAGGGGGCCCTGGAAACACCATATATTTT. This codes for CATSPGGPGNTIYF. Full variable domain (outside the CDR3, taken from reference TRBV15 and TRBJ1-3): DAMVIQNPRYQVTQFGKPVTLSCSQTLNHNVMYWYQQKSSQAPKLLFHYYDKDFNNEADTPDNFQSRRPNTSFCFLDIRSPGLGDTAMYLCATSPGGPGNTIYFGEGSWLTVV.